This TCR beta chain was retrieved from a study of vaccination and CD4 T cells after COVID-19. As to this clonotype: The antigen is not known.

This CDR3 spans 13 amino acids. The V segment lost 10 bases and the J segment 6 bases; nucleotides outside the gene matches: 11. Germline assignment: CDR1 SGHDT and CDR2 YYEEEE. Documented treatment: 10-day PBMC culture with coronavirus spike peptide pools or control peptides (ViraFEST assay). The Oncomine TCR Beta short-read assay sequenced DNA from cultured CD4+ T cells. TCRdb used MiXCR to reprocess the PCR reads, holding one entry per CDR3 protein. The sample lists roughly 20,000 distinct CDR3 sequences, about 27% seen once, with approximately 11% in the top ten. The genes are TRBV5-6 and TRBJ2-5; 8 bases line up with TRBD1. The TCR sequence derives from a human donor with COVID-19. The sequenced sample consisted of cultured CD4+ T cells from blood. The CDR3 DNA sequence: TGTGCCGGCGGACAGGGCCGGACGAAGACCCAGTACTTC. Its protein is CAGGQGRTKTQYF. The whole variable domain, remainder taken from reference TRBV5-6 and TRBJ2-5, is DAGVTQSPTHLIKTRGQQVTLRCSPKSGHDTVSWYQQALGQGPQFIFQYYEEEERQRGNFPDRFSGHQFPNYSSELNVNALLLGDSALYLCAGGQGRTKTQYFGPGTRLLVL.